These T cell receptor beta chains were read from a single sample in a study of T cell responses to AZD1222 COVID-19 vaccine. Clones were read by immunoSEQ multiplex PCR, and TCRdb kept only the in-frame ones, dropping some. This sample has around 160,000 clones, with roughly 94% found just once. Here the sequenced sample was peripheral blood, taken 28 days after the second AZD1222 dose. Every receptor here comes from an adult who received the AZD1222 COVID-19 vaccine. Each CDR3 is given without its conserved first and last residue. The size field is filled for only some rows; it gives once, few, many or a size class.

v_call	clone_size	j_call	cdr3_aa
TRBV27	-	TRBJ2-1	ASKASGNYNEQF
TRBV27	-	TRBJ2-5	ASSFSPGSQETQY
TRBV18	-	TRBJ1-4	ASRPGQSNEKLF
TRBV6-5	-	TRBJ2-7	ASGPSETYKQY
TRBV27	-	TRBJ1-5	ASSPLGRNQPQH
TRBV28	-	TRBJ1-1	ASSTNRLGNTEAF
TRBV19	-	TRBJ1-5	ASSGTVAQPQH
TRBV9	-	TRBJ2-1	AGPCGVGFGSEQF
TRBV28	-	TRBJ1-1	ASSSGQKNTEAF
TRBV7-2	-	TRBJ2-5	ASSPPGRMGETQY
TRBV9	-	TRBJ1-1	ASSARTGNTEAF
TRBV3-1/TRBV3-2	-	TRBJ2-2	ASSQGGGTGELF
TRBV11-2	-	TRBJ2-1	ASSPRTGLNEQF
TRBV2	-	TRBJ2-7	ASSKGLAVPREQY
TRBV4-2	-	TRBJ1-1	ASSQEGQDGTEAF
TRBV5-8	-	TRBJ2-7	ASILYEQY
TRBV9	-	TRBJ2-7	ASSARRDTTYEQY
TRBV6-5	-	TRBJ1-2	ASKQGVYGYT
TRBV5-6	-	TRBJ1-4	ASSLGGAGEKLF
TRBV6-6	-	TRBJ2-7	ASSLTGGLREQY
TRBV5-1	-	TRBJ2-5	ASSRSGIGRETQY
TRBV6-2/TRBV6-3	-	TRBJ1-2	ASSYLQGRNYGYT
TRBV19	-	TRBJ2-7	ATSRASNYEQY
TRBV28	-	TRBJ2-7	ASIQGYEQY
TRBV4-3	-	TRBJ2-1	ASSPRAGTESYNEQF
TRBV19	-	TRBJ1-5	ASSIDYQPQH
TRBV29-1	few	TRBJ2-5	SVDAPGRGKETQY
TRBV5-4	few	TRBJ2-7	ASSFSGRLY